A single sample gave rise to the 11 T cell receptor beta chains below, sequenced in a study of radiation and T cells in renal cell carcinoma. Generated by immunoSEQ multiplex PCR, the TCRdb table keeps only in-frame clones and is missing some. The sample has some 100,000 clones; 82% are singletons. Time point defined: baseline pretreatment blood. Treatment defined: 15 Gy SBRT to primary tumor, nephrectomy 4 weeks later. Sequencing used blood, obtained from a patient whose treatment included radiotherapy and nephrectomy. These receptor sequences come from a man between 60 and 75 years old with renal cell carcinoma.

V usage is TRBV28 and J usage is TRBJ1-2; D may be TRBD1 (5 bases). The germline V gene has CDR1 MDHEN and CDR2 SYDVKM. V shed 8 bases and J shed 5 bases, with 12 bases lying between them. The CDR3 extends over 12 amino acids. The CDR3 region is CASYRDGYGYTF. The CDR3 coding sequence is TGTGCCAGCTACCGGGACGGATATGGCTACACCTTC.

The V gene is TRBV19, the J gene TRBJ2-1, with 13 bases lining up with TRBD2. With V trimmed by 7 bases and J by 6 bases, 6 bases remained unmatched. The CDR3 spans 15 residues. Germline V CDR1 and CDR2: LNHDA, SQIVND (reference sequence). The CDR3 nucleotides are TGTGCCAGTATGGGGACTAGCGGGAAGATCAATGAGCAGTTCTTC. Translated, it gives CASMGTSGKINEQFF.

This clone was seen more than once but under ten times. The chain joins TRBV7-9 to TRBJ2-1, with 7 positions matching TRBD1. V lost 4 bases and J lost 0; bases outside the gene matches: 3. This CDR3 has 15 amino acids. Germline CDR1 SEHNR, CDR2 FQNEAQ (reference sequence). CDR3 region: CASSSRTGSYNEQFF. Here the CDR3 DNA reads TGTGCCAGCAGCTCGCGGACAGGCTCCTACAATGAGCAGTTCTTC.

This clone showed up just a few times. The V gene is TRBV29-1, the J gene TRBJ2-2; no clear D gene. The CDR3 length is 14 residues. Germline V gene lookup returns CDR1 SQVTM and CDR2 ANQGSEA. V was shortened by 6 bases and J by 0 bases, with 11 bases between the two germline ends. Written as DNA, the CDR3 is TGCAGCGTGGGGTACACCGCGAACACCGGGGAGCTGTTTTTT. Residues: CSVGYTANTGELFF.

V gene TRBV4-3 combines with J gene TRBJ2-3; D is uncertain. The V gene's germline CDR1 is LGHNA and CDR2 YSLEER. V gave up 1 base and J gave up 6 bases, with 5 bases separating them. The CDR3 is made up of 12 amino acids. This CDR3 is CASSQVSDTQYF. DNA for the CDR3: TGCGCCAGCAGCCAAGTGTCCGATACGCAGTATTTT.

This clone was seen a handful of times. The chain carries TRBV5-1 and TRBJ1-2, with D unclear. CDR1 is SGHRS, CDR2 YFSETQ, per germline. The CDR3 spans 14 residues. The germline V and J ends were trimmed by 3 bases and 2 bases, with 11 bases remaining between them. The CDR3 bases are TGCGCCAGCAGCTCAGTACAAGAGAACTATGGCTACACCTTC. Translating it yields CASSSVQENYGYTF.

The chain is built from TRBV7-2 and TRBJ2-5; D possibly corresponds to TRBD1 (6 bases). Germline CDR1 reads SGHTA; CDR2 reads FQGNSA. The ends were cut back, 2 bases at V and 7 bases at J, with 14 bases in the middle. The CDR3 consists of 14 residues. Here the CDR3 DNA reads TGTGCCAGCAGCTTAAACAGGGATGGTGGGACCCAGTACTTC. It encodes CASSLNRDGGTQYF.

This clone was observed a few times. The V call is TRBV29-1, the J call TRBJ2-5; 9 nucleotides line up with TRBD1. CDR3 length: 15 amino acids. Germline CDR1 reads SQVTM; CDR2 reads ANQGSEA. The V segment lost 4 bases and the J segment 2 bases; nucleotides outside the gene matches: 8. CDR3 region: CSVVPGQGYQETQYF. CDR3 nucleotide sequence: TGCAGCGTTGTCCCGGGACAGGGTTATCAAGAGACCCAGTACTTC.

The chain uses TRBV11-3 and TRBJ1-2; D may be TRBD1 (6 bases). V was pared by 5 bases and J by 4 bases, with 11 bases between. The germline V gene encodes CDR1 SGHNT and CDR2 YENEEA. The CDR3 runs 13 residues. CDR3 region: CASSRTAIYGYTF. The CDR3 DNA follows: TGTGCCAGCAGCCGGACAGCTATCTATGGCTACACCTTC.

This sequence joins TRBV19 and TRBJ2-2; 9 nucleotides align to TRBD1. With 5 bases clipped from V and 6 bases from J, the junction kept 7 bases outside the gene matches. Germline values: CDR1 LNHDA, CDR2 SQIVND (reference sequence). There are 15 residues in the CDR3. As DNA, the CDR3 is TGTGCCAGTAGTGGGGACAGGGCGGGGGCCGGGGAGCTGTTTTTT. Its protein is CASSGDRAGAGELFF. The full variable domain, its missing parts supplied by reference TRBV19 and TRBJ2-2, is DGGITQSPKYLFRKEGQNVTLSCEQNLNHDAMYWYRQDPGQGLRLIYYSQIVNDFQKGDIAEGYSVSREKKESFPLTVTSAQKNPTAFYLCASSGDRAGAGELFFGEGSRLTVL.

The chain couples TRBV27 to TRBJ2-2, with D perhaps being TRBD1 or TRBD2 (5 bases each). CDR1 MNHEY and CDR2 SMNVEV come from the germline V gene (reference sequence). The germline V and J ends were trimmed by 2 bases and 0 bases, with 7 bases remaining between them. The CDR3 sequence is 15 residues long. The CDR3 reads CASSLMGANTGELFF. Here the CDR3 DNA reads TGTGCCAGCAGTTTAATGGGGGCGAACACCGGGGAGCTGTTTTTT.